This is a list of T cell receptor beta chains from one sample in a study of T cell repertoires in cytomegalovirus infection. TCRdb reanalysed the reads using MiXCR and keeps one entry per CDR3 protein. Among approximately 150,000 distinct CDR3 sequences listed, roughly a sixth were seen once. The sequenced material came from CD8+ T cells from PBMCs. The receptors come from a human donor in good health (CMV status not recorded). Some clones in this sample may be carry-over from other donors' samples. The CDR3 runs from the conserved cysteine through the conserved F or W. A D gene is named only where the DNA matches it firmly. Expanded clones get a size class; other rows say once, few or many, or leave the size out.

D	size	V	J	CDR3	DNA
.	few	TRBV7-9	TRBJ1-2	CASRPRISREGYGYTF	TGTGCCAGCAGACCCCGGATTTCTAGGGAGGGCTATGGCTACACCTTC
.	.	TRBV7-3	TRBJ1-1	CASSRHRVERTEAFF	TGTGCCAGCAGCCGACACAGGGTAGAGAGGACTGAAGCTTTCTTT
TRBD2	few	TRBV6-2/TRBV6-3	TRBJ2-1	CASSYSTSGGAFNEQFF	TGTGCCAGCAGTTACTCGACTAGCGGGGGGGCCTTCAATGAGCAGTTCTTC
TRBD1	few	TRBV2	TRBJ2-1	CASSEDRTYNEQFF	TGTGCCAGCAGCGAGGACAGGACCTACAATGAGCAGTTCTTC
.	.	TRBV20-1	TRBJ2-7	CSARDLGQPNTYEQYF	TGCAGTGCTAGAGACCTCGGACAGCCTAATACCTACGAGCAGTACTTC
.	.	TRBV4-3	TRBJ1-1	CASSQDSAADTEAFF	TGCGCCAGCAGCCAAGATTCGGCGGCAGACACTGAAGCTTTCTTT
.	few	TRBV10-3	TRBJ2-7	CAISGDGAYEQYF	TGTGCCATCAGTGGGGACGGGGCCTACGAGCAGTACTTC
TRBD2	few	TRBV20-1	TRBJ2-1	CSARLAGGPREQFF	TGCAGTGCTAGGCTAGCGGGAGGGCCCCGGGAGCAGTTCTTC
.	few	TRBV7-9	TRBJ1-1	CASSLQGRGTEAFF	TGTGCCAGCAGCTTACAGGGAAGAGGAACTGAAGCTTTCTTT
TRBD1	.	TRBV28	TRBJ2-5	CASSSWTGNQETQYF	TGTGCCAGCAGTTCCTGGACAGGGAACCAAGAGACCCAGTACTTC
.	few	TRBV20-1	TRBJ2-7	CSASREYEQYF	TGCAGTGCTAGTAGGGAATACGAGCAGTACTTC
.	few	TRBV7-2	TRBJ2-7	CASLRTPSYEQYF	TGTGCCTCTCTCCGGACCCCCTCCTACGAGCAGTACTTC
.	.	TRBV7-2	TRBJ2-3	CASSLPAGIWDTQYF	TGTGCCAGCAGTTTGCCAGCGGGTATCTGGGATACGCAGTATTTT
.	few	TRBV29-1	TRBJ1-2	CSVVDSYGYTF	TGCAGCGTTGTCGACAGCTATGGCTACACCTTC
.	.	TRBV7-8	TRBJ2-1	CASSSSAWEQFF	TGTGCCAGCAGCTCTAGCGCGTGGGAGCAGTTCTTC
TRBD1	.	TRBV5-6	TRBJ2-7	CASSEDRGNDEQYF	TGTGCCAGCAGCGAGGACAGGGGGAACGACGAGCAGTACTTC
TRBD1	.	TRBV13	TRBJ1-4	CASSHRDSNEKLFF	TGTGCCAGCAGCCACCGGGACAGTAATGAAAAACTGTTTTTT
.	few	TRBV20-1	TRBJ1-1	CSARDLGTEAFF	TGCAGTGCTAGAGATCTCGGCACTGAAGCTTTCTTT
.	.	TRBV11-2	TRBJ2-2	CASSLDYRGFNTGELFF	TGTGCCAGCAGCTTAGATTATCGGGGATTTAACACCGGGGAGCTGTTTTTT
.	.	TRBV7-9	TRBJ2-2	CASSSPMETNTGELFF	TGTGCCAGCAGCTCCCCCATGGAAACGAACACCGGGGAGCTGTTTTTT
TRBD1	.	TRBV9	TRBJ2-2	CASSTSGGSGELFF	TGTGCCAGCAGCACCTCAGGGGGCAGCGGGGAGCTGTTTTTT
.	many	TRBV11-2	TRBJ2-6	CASSLGSSGANVLTF	TGTGCCAGCAGCTTAGGTTCCTCTGGGGCCAACGTCCTGACTTTC
TRBD1	few	TRBV7-9	TRBJ2-1	CAGRTGLGNEQFF	TGTGCCGGCAGGACAGGGCTGGGCAATGAGCAGTTCTTC
.	.	TRBV6-1	TRBJ2-5	CASSDRYQETQYF	TGTGCCAGCAGTGACAGATATCAAGAGACCCAGTACTTC
.	many	TRBV3-1	TRBJ2-1	CASSQDPRVSYNEQFF	TGTGCCAGCAGCCAAGACCCCAGGGTCTCCTACAATGAGCAGTTCTTC
TRBD1	.	TRBV28	TRBJ1-1	CASSTQTGEAFF	TGTGCCAGCAGTACCCAAACAGGGGAGGCTTTCTTT
TRBD2	.	TRBV12-3/TRBV12-4	TRBJ2-1	CASSLTSGGANEQFF	TGTGCCAGCAGTCTAACTAGCGGGGGGGCGAATGAGCAGTTCTTC
TRBD1	.	TRBV19	TRBJ1-5	CASSQPRTGGAGQPQHF	TGTGCCAGTAGTCAACCAAGAACAGGGGGCGCGGGTCAGCCCCAGCATTTT
TRBD2	few	TRBV19	TRBJ2-2	CASGTSGSYTGELFF	TGTGCCAGTGGCACTAGCGGGAGTTACACCGGGGAGCTGTTTTTT
.	few	TRBV7-6	TRBJ2-1	CASSFIRDGYYNEQFF	TGTGCCAGCAGCTTCATCAGGGACGGGTACTACAATGAGCAGTTCTTC
.	few	TRBV7-3	TRBJ1-1	CASSLTEGREAFF	TGTGCCAGCAGCTTAACGGAGGGACGGGAAGCTTTCTTT